This T cell receptor beta chain was profiled in a study of T-cell memory formation after mild COVID-19. Broader study findings: Contracting clones from day 15 to 85 had balanced CD4/CD8; later expanders favoured CD4+. Pre-infection memory held some responding clones, suggesting pre-existing cross-reactive T cells responded.

Each CDR3 protein gets one entry after TCRdb re-called the 5' RACE reads with MiXCR. In the table there are around 310,000 distinct CDR3 sequences, under 25% of which are singletons. This clonotype has only a few counts. What it binds is unknown. The length of the CDR3 is 15 residues. Trimming left V 0 bases short and J 5 bases short, with 14 bases between. Germline V gene lookup returns CDR1 SGHDT and CDR2 YYEEEE. Sequences were obtained from PBMCs or a T cell subset sorted from them (not recorded which). The source is a young man who had mild COVID-19 (a few samples of this study predate the infection). Cell type and time point are not known. The chain uses TRBV5-6 and TRBJ2-5; D might be TRBD1 (5 bases). The CDR3 DNA reads as TGTGCCAGCAGCTTGGTTGCAGGGCCTCGTGAGACCCAGTACTTC. This codes for CASSLVAGPRETQYF.